This T cell receptor beta chain was captured in a study of T cell responses to AZD1222 COVID-19 vaccine. Study as a whole: Second-dose groups at about 4 or about 12 weeks were pooled.

V was clipped by 5 bases and J by 5 bases, with 24 bases between them. The CDR3 spans 17 residues. The germline gives CDR1 LNHDA, CDR2 SQIVND (reference sequence). The protocol was immunoSEQ multiplex PCR, while the TCRdb copy is restricted to in-frame clones and leaves out a portion. Of 75,000 to 100,000 clones listed, more than 90% are singletons. This TCR came from an adult in good health. This chain links TRBV19 with TRBJ1-1, with D unclear. The sample in question was peripheral blood, obtained on day 0 of AZD1222 vaccination. CDR3 residues: CASSFGRIVLKETEAFF. DNA for the CDR3: TGTGCCAGTAGTTTCGGACGGATAGTCCTGAAAGAGACTGAAGCTTTCTTT.